Below are 25 T cell receptor beta chains sequenced from a single sample in a study of glioma-infiltrating T cells. Using RNA template, CDR3s of TCR alpha and beta were amplified with iRepertoire arm-PCR. Via MiXCR, TCRdb re-called the multiplex PCR reads, giving one row per CDR3 protein. Among fewer than 500,000 distinct CDR3 sequences, less than 50% were seen once, and the ten largest hold 12%. The sequenced material came from glioma tissue, nonneoplastic brain tissue, or PBMCs (not recorded which). The origin of the receptors is a human donor with low-grade glioma or glioblastoma, undergoing nonglioma brain surgery, or in good health (not recorded which).

This clonotype appeared a few times. V gene TRBV20-1 combines with J gene TRBJ2-2; 10 nucleotides line up with TRBD2. The CDR3 sequence is 20 residues long. V shed 0 bases and J 3 bases; nucleotides not matched to a gene: 16. Looked up from germline, CDR1 is DFQATT and CDR2 is SNEGSKA (reference sequence). The CDR3, as DNA: TGCAGTGCTAGAGATGCACTAGCGGGATTCGTCGGGCGGTACACCGGGGAGCTGTTTTTT. It yields the protein CSARDALAGFVGRYTGELFF.

This chain uses TRBV20-1 with TRBJ1-1; D is unresolved. Per the germline V gene, CDR1 is DFQATT and CDR2 is SNEGSKA (reference sequence). CDR3 length equals 14 residues. V lost 3 bases and J lost 4, with 15 bases in between. Here the CDR3 DNA reads TGCAGTGCTAGGAGGTCCGGAGGGAGCACTGAAGCTTTCTTT. Its protein is CSARRSGGSTEAFF.

This clonotype appeared many times. The chain joins TRBV2 to TRBJ2-7; no firm D call. Trimming stripped 6 bases from V and 5 bases from J, with 5 bases between. The CDR3 sequence is 10 residues long. Germline values: CDR1 SNHLY, CDR2 FYNNEI. CDR3 sequence: CASRPHEQYF. In nucleotides, the CDR3 is TGTGCCAGCAGGCCCCACGAGCAGTACTTC.

This clonotype was detected ten times or more. This rearrangement joins TRBV20-1 to TRBJ1-5; a weak D match, TRBD1 (6 bases). The CDR3 contains 14 residues. Germline V CDR1 and CDR2: DFQATT, SNEGSKA (reference sequence). Trimming removed 6 bases at V and 0 bases at J, with 12 bases between. The CDR3 is CSAGGGYSNQPQHF. As DNA, the CDR3 is TGCAGTGCAGGGGGGGGGTATAGCAATCAGCCCCAGCATTTT.

Points on this clonotype: A read error may be the cause here, since a much bigger clone is one base away. The chain links TRBV27 to TRBJ1-1, with 7 positions matching TRBD1. Germline V gene lookup returns CDR1 MNHEY and CDR2 SMNVEV (reference sequence). The CDR3 is made up of 17 amino acids. In nucleotides, the CDR3 is TGTGCCAGCAGTTTATACCCAACGAACAGGGGAGGAACTGAAGCTTCCTTT. Its protein product is CASSLYPTNRGGTEASF.

As regards this clonotype: Given a much more abundant clone one base away, this may be a read error. The rearrangement uses TRBV20-1 and TRBJ2-7; TRBD2 agrees at 8 bases. Trimming took 6 bases from V and 5 from J; bases not matched to a gene: 9. Looked up from germline, CDR1 is DFQATT and CDR2 is SNEGSKA (reference sequence). The CDR3 is 13 amino acids. This chain's CDR3 is CSASASGFHEQYF. DNA of the CDR3: TGCAGTGCATCGGCTAGCGGGTTTCACGAGCAGTACTTC.

The J gene is TRBJ1-1, the V gene TRBV11-1; no firm D call. Looked up from germline, CDR1 is SGHAT and CDR2 is FQDESV (reference sequence). This CDR3 spans 14 amino acids. Trimming took off 3 bases at V and 0 bases at J, with 8 bases between the two ends. CDR3: CASSFKSVNTEAFF. CDR3 bases: TGTGCCAGCAGCTTCAAATCGGTGAACACTGAAGCTTTCTTT. Full variable domain (outside the CDR3, taken from reference TRBV11-1 and TRBJ1-1): EAEVAQSPRYKITEKSQAVAFWCDPISGHATLYWYRQILGQGPELLVQFQDESVVDDSQLPKDRFSAERLKGVDSTLKIQPAELGDSAMYLCASSFKSVNTEAFFGQGTRLTVV.

The chain employs TRBV7-2 and TRBJ2-2; weak D call: TRBD2 (6 bases). The CDR3 is made up of 16 amino acids. Germline V CDR1 and CDR2: SGHTA, FQGNSA. The V end lost 6 bases, the J end lost 0 bases, and 14 bases lay between the germline ends. The CDR3 nucleotides are TGTGCCAGCAGGTCCTGGAGGGGAGCGAACACCGGGGAGCTGTTTTTT. The encoded protein is CASRSWRGANTGELFF.

This clonotype came up a few times. The germline gene is not matched at one end of the junction; a read error may be the cause. The rearrangement links TRBV5-1 to TRBJ2-7, with a tentative D call TRBD1 (5 bases). CDR3 length: 14 residues. In germline, CDR1 is SGHRS, CDR2 YFSETQ. The CDR3 loop reads CASSSDSFSHEQYF. CDR3 nucleotides: TGCGCCAGCAGCTCCGACAGTTTCTCCCACGAGCAGTACTTC. The full variable domain, completed using reference TRBV5-1 and TRBJ2-7, is KAGVTQTPRYLIKTRGQQVTLSCSPISGHRSVSWYQQTPGQGLQFLFEYFSETQRNKGNFPGRFSGRQFSNSRSEMNVSTLELGDSALYLCASSSDSFSHEQYFGPGTRLTVT.

The CDR3 is CASSTTSGSRSYEQYF. The DNA for the CDR3 is TGTGCCAGCAGTACGACTAGCGGGAGCCGGTCCTACGAGCAGTACTTC. This chain joins TRBV28 and TRBJ2-7; 12 nucleotides align to TRBD2. The CDR3 has 16 amino acids. CDR1 and CDR2 (germline): MDHEN, SYDVKM. The V gene end was trimmed by 5 bases and the J gene end by 1 base; junction bases not matched to a gene: 6.

As for this clonotype: Mismatch with germline at one junction end may stem from a read error. The rearrangement uses TRBV6-6 and TRBJ1-1, with D tentatively TRBD1 (6 bases). There are 13 residues in the CDR3. CDR1 is MNHNY, CDR2 SVGAGI, per germline (reference sequence). The CDR3 sequence is CAIRLQGDTEALF. CDR3 DNA sequence: TGTGCCATCCGTCTACAGGGTGACACTGAAGCTCTCTTT.

V usage is TRBV27 and J usage is TRBJ1-3; no reliable D call. V was pared by 8 bases and J by 5 bases, with 10 bases between. The CDR3 has 12 residues. Looked up from germline, CDR1 is MNHEY and CDR2 is SMNVEV (reference sequence). DNA for the CDR3: TGTGCCAGCGCTAGCACCCGAAACACCATATATTTT. It codes for CASASTRNTIYF.

This clonotype turned up a few times. A junction boundary mismatches the germline segment, possibly from a read error. The chain has TRBV6-5 and TRBJ2-1, with 9 nucleotides matching TRBD2. Germline V gene sequence: CDR1 MNHEY, CDR2 SVGAGI. The CDR3 runs 17 residues. The CDR3 bases are TGTGCCAGCAGTTACCCCCTCGGGACTAGCTCCCACAATGAGCAGTTCTTC. Amino acid sequence: CASSYPLGTSSHNEQFF.

V is TRBV12-3 or TRBV12-4 and J is TRBJ2-5; D uncertain. Trimming shortened V by 7 bases and J by 5 bases, and 14 bases separated the two germline ends. The CDR3 has 13 residues. The CDR3 coding sequence is TGTGCCAGCACAATCCGATCCGGGGAGACCCAGTACTTC. Amino acid sequence: CASTIRSGETQYF.

The chain combines TRBV4-1 with TRBJ2-7, with D possibly being TRBD1 or TRBD2 (5 bases each). Germline loops: CDR1 MGHRA, CDR2 YSYEKL. This CDR3 spans 16 amino acids. V shed 5 bases and J shed 3 bases, with 20 bases lying between them. CDR3 loop: CASSLLVGRRNYEQYF. In nucleotides, the CDR3 is TGCGCCAGCAGCTTATTGGTGGGACGCCGGAACTACGAGCAGTACTTC.

This clonotype was seen a few times. This rearrangement joins TRBV6-1 to TRBJ1-4, with D possibly being TRBD1 (6 bases). Germline CDR1 is MNHNS and CDR2 is SASEGT. This CDR3 has 15 amino acids. V lost 4 bases and J lost 7, with 16 bases in between. CDR3 in DNA: TGTGCCAGCAGTGCCGGGGACATCATCCTTGAAAAACTGTTTTTT. This codes for CASSAGDIILEKLFF.

The chain combines TRBV20-1 with TRBJ2-7, with a possible D match to TRBD1 (5 bases). CDR1 DFQATT and CDR2 SNEGSKA come from the germline V gene (reference sequence). V was shortened by 6 bases and J by 4 bases, with 19 bases between the two germline ends. The CDR3 sequence is 14 residues long. CDR3 coding DNA: TGCAGTGCCCCGACCAGGGTTATACTTTACGAGCAGTACTTC. Amino acid sequence: CSAPTRVILYEQYF.

About this clonotype: Being one base from a much bigger clone, this may be a read error. This sequence joins TRBV20-1 and TRBJ2-5; perhaps TRBD2 as D (5 bases). The CDR3 contains 13 residues. CDR1 DFQATT and CDR2 SNEGSKA come from the germline V gene (reference sequence). Here the CDR3 DNA reads TGCAGTGCTAGTATTCCGGGTGGGGAGACCCAGCACTTC. Translated: CSASIPGGETQHF.

The chain has TRBV28 and TRBJ1-5; a weak D match, TRBD1 (5 bases). Trimming cost V 6 bases and J 2 bases, with 20 bases left between them. The germline CDR1 and CDR2 sequences are MDHEN and SYDVKM. This CDR3 has 17 residues. The CDR3 reads CASSLGARLRGNQPQHF. The CDR3 DNA sequence: TGTGCCAGCAGCCTCGGGGCCCGGCTGCGGGGCAATCAGCCCCAGCATTTT.

This clonotype was seen a handful of times. The chain has TRBV5-6 and TRBJ2-1; 9 positions agree with TRBD1. This CDR3 comprises 15 residues. V lost 0 bases, J lost 4 bases, and 2 bases stayed unmatched. Germline V gene lookup returns CDR1 SGHDT and CDR2 YYEEEE. The CDR3 protein is CASSLGDREYNEQFF. The CDR3 region has the DNA TGTGCCAGCAGCTTGGGGGACAGGGAATACAATGAGCAGTTCTTC.

At least ten counts were recorded for this clonotype. The chain links TRBV6-2 or TRBV6-3 to TRBJ2-1, with 7 bases matching TRBD2. Per the germline V gene, CDR1 is MNHEY and CDR2 is SVGEGT. This CDR3 is 14 amino acids long. Trimming cost V 5 bases and J 10 bases; bases outside gene matches: 11. This CDR3 is CASSQWAGVGEQFF. The CDR3 coding sequence is TGTGCCAGCAGTCAGTGGGCGGGAGTTGGAGAGCAGTTCTTC.

The chain has TRBV19 and TRBJ1-5; no definite D call. Germline CDR1 and CDR2: LNHDA and SQIVND (reference sequence). V was pared by 1 base and J by 2 bases, with 12 bases between. The length of the CDR3 is 16 residues. The CDR3 nucleotides are TGTGCCAGTAGTATAGTGAAGGGAAAGGGCAATCAGCCCCAGCATTTT. The encoded protein is CASSIVKGKGNQPQHF.

This sequence joins TRBV10-3 and TRBJ2-7, with D possibly matching TRBD1 (6 bases). The CDR3 consists of 13 residues. Germline values: CDR1 ENHRY, CDR2 SYGVKD. The V gene lost 9 bases and the J gene lost 3 bases, with 15 bases spanning the gap. DNA of the CDR3: TGTGCCATGGGTCAAGGGGGTATCTACGAGCAGTACTTC. Residues: CAMGQGGIYEQYF.

This clonotype was counted at least ten times. This rearrangement joins TRBV27 to TRBJ2-3; perhaps TRBD2 as D (6 bases). The CDR3 covers 13 residues. V lost 8 bases, J lost 2 bases, and 11 bases lay in between. CDR1 is MNHEY, CDR2 SMNVEV, per germline (reference sequence). CDR3 residues: CASRTTLTDTQYF. The CDR3 nucleotides are TGTGCCAGCCGGACTACCCTCACAGATACGCAGTATTTT.

The chain has TRBV7-2 and TRBJ1-2; D is perhaps TRBD1 (5 bases). The germline V and J ends were trimmed by 5 bases and 6 bases, with 22 bases remaining between them. CDR3 size: 16 residues. CDR1 and CDR2 (germline): SGHTA, FQGNSA. CDR3 loop: CASSTYRDGGVDGYTF. CDR3 DNA sequence: TGTGCCAGCAGCACCTACCGGGACGGAGGCGTAGATGGCTACACCTTC.